This TCR beta chain came from a study of cytomegalovirus exposure and HLA in healthy donors. The donors were in the roughly 110-subject validation cohort; that cohort was separate from the roughly 660-subject first cohort. With regard to this clone: Its antigen is as yet unknown.

Germline CDR1 reads MDHEN; CDR2 reads SYDVKM. Trimming removed 8 bases at V and 0 bases at J, with 12 bases between. The CDR3 sequence is 14 residues long. Overall study findings and caveats: There were around 160 TCR beta chains listed as cytomegalovirus-associated.

TCRdb's table, derived via immunoSEQ multiplex PCR, lists solely in-frame clones and lacks some. Here the sample spans 55,000 to 75,000 clones, approximately 92% being singletons. The source of this sequence is a man between 18 and 29 years old in good health and CMV-seropositive. The chain links TRBV28 to TRBJ2-3, with D unresolved. Source material: PBMCs. As DNA, the CDR3 is TGTGCCAGCTCCTATTACGCTAGCACAGATACGCAGTATTTT. Translating gives CASSYYASTDTQYF.